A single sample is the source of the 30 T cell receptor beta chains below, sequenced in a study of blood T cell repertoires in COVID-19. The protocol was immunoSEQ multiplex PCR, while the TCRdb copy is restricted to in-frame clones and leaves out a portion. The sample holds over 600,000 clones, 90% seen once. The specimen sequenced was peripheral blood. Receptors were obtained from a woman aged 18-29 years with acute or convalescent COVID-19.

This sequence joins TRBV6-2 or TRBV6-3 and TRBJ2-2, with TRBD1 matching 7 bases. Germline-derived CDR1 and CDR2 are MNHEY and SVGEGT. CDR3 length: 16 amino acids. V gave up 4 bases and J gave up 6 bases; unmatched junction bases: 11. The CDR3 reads CASSSYRGRYSGELFF. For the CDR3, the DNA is TGTGCCAGCAGTTCCTACAGGGGACGTTACTCCGGGGAGCTGTTTTTT.

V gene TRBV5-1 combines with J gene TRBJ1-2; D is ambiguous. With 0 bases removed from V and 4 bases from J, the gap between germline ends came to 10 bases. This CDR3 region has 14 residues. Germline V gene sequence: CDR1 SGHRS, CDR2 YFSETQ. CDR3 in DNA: TGCGCCAGCAGCTTGGTGGGCCAAGGCTATGGCTACACCTTC. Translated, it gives CASSLVGQGYGYTF.

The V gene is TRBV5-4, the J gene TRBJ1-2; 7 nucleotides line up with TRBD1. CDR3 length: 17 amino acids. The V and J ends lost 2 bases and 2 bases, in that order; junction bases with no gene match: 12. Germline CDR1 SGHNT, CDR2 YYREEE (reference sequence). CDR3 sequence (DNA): TGTGCCAGCAGCTTACGACAGGGAGGTTTTCGGAACTATGGCTACACCTTC. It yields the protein CASSLRQGGFRNYGYTF. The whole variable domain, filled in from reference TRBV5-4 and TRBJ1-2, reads ETGVTQSPTHLIKTRGQQVTLRCSSQSGHNTVSWYQQALGQGPQFIFQYYREEENGRGNFPPRFSGLQFPNYSSELNVNALELDDSALYLCASSLRQGGFRNYGYTFGSGTRLTVV.

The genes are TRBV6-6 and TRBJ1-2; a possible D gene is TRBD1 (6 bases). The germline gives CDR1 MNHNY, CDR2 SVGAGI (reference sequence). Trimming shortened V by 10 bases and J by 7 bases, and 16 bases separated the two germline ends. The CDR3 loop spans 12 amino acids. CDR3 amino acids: CAILRGGLGYTF. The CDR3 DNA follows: TGTGCCATCCTCCGGGGGGGGCTTGGCTACACCTTC.

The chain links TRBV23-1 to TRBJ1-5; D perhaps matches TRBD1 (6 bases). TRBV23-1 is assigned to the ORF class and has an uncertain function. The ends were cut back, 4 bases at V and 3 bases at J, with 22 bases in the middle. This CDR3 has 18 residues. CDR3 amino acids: CASSRRTPQGPSNQPQHF. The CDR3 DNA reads TGCGCCAGCAGTCGCCGCACACCTCAGGGGCCTTCCAATCAGCCCCAGCATTTT.

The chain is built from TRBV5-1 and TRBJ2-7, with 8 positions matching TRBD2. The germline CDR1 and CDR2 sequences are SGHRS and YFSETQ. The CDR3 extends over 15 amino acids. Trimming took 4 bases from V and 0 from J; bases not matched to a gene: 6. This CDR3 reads CASSRGGTSSYEQYF. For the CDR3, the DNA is TGCGCCAGCAGCCGGGGAGGGACTAGCTCCTACGAGCAGTACTTC.

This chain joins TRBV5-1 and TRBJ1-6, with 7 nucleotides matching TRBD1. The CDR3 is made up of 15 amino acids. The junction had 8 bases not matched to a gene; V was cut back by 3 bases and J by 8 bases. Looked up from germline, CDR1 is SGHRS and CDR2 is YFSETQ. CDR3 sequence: CASSSMTGRDSPLHF. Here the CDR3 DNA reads TGCGCCAGCAGCTCCATGACAGGGCGGGATTCACCCCTCCACTTT.

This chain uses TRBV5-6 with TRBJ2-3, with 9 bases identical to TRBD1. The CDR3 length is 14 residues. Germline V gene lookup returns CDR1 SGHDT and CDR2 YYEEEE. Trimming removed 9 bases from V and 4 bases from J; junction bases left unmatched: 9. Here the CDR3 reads CATYGTGRADTQYF. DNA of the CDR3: TGTGCCACCTACGGGACAGGGAGGGCAGATACGCAGTATTTT.

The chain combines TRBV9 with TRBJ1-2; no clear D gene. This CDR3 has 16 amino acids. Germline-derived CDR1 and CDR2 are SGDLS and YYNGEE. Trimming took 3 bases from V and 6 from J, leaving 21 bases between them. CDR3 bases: TGTGCCAGCAGCGAAACCGCCGGTGCCACGTCTCATGGCTACACCTTC. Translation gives CASSETAGATSHGYTF. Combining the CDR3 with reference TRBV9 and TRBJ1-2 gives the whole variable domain DSGVTQTPKHLITATGQRVTLRCSPRSGDLSVYWYQQSLDQGLQFLIQYYNGEERAKGNILERFSAQQFPDLHSELNLSSLELGDSALYFCASSETAGATSHGYTFGSGTRLTVV.

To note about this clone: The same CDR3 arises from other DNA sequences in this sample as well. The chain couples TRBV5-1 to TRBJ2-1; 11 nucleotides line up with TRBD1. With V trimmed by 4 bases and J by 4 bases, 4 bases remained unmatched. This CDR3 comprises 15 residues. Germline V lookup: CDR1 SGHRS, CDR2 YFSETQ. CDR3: CASSPGQGGYNEQFF. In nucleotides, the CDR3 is TGCGCCAGCAGCCCGGGACAGGGGGGTTACAATGAGCAGTTCTTC.

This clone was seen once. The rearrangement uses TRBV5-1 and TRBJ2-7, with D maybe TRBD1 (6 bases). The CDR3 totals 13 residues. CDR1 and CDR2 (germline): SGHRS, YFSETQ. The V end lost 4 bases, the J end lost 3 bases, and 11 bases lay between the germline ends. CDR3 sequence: CASSPRDNYEQYF. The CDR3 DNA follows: TGCGCCAGCAGCCCCCGGGACAACTACGAGCAGTACTTC.

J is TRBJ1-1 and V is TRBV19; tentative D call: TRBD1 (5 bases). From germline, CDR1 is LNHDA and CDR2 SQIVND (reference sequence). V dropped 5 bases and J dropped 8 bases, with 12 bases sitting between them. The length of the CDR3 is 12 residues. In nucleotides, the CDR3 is TGTGCCAGTAGTGAAAAGGGGTCCGAAGCTTTCTTT. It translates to CASSEKGSEAFF.

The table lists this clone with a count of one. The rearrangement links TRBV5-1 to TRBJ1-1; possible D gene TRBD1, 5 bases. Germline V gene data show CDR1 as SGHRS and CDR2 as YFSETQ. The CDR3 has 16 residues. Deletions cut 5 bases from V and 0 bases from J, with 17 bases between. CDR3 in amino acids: CASSLPLGLMNTEAFF. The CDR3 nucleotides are TGCGCCAGCAGTTTACCCTTGGGGCTGATGAACACTGAAGCTTTCTTT.

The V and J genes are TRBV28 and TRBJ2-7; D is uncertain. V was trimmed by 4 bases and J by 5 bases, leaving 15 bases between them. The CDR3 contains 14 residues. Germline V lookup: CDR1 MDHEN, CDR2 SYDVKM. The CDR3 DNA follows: TGTGCCAGCAGTTCCTACCTAAACCGGGACGAGCAGTACTTC. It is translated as CASSSYLNRDEQYF.

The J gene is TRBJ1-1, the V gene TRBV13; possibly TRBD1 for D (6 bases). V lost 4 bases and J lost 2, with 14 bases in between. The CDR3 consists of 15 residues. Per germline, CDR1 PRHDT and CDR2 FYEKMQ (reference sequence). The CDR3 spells CASSSVGGGNTEAFF. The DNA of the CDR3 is TGTGCCAGCAGCTCCGTAGGGGGTGGCAACACTGAAGCTTTCTTT.

The CDR3 loop reads CASTPEGTGNTEAFF. The DNA of the CDR3 is TGCGCCAGCACTCCTGAAGGGACAGGAAACACTGAAGCTTTCTTT. V is TRBV5-1 and J is TRBJ1-1; 8 positions match TRBD1. J lost 2 bases, V lost 6 bases, and 9 bases had no gene match. The CDR3 runs to 15 residues. Per germline, CDR1 SGHRS and CDR2 YFSETQ.

For the CDR3, the DNA is TGTGCCATCAGTGCCGGGCGGGGGTATGGCTACACCTTC. Translated, it gives CAISAGRGYGYTF. The chain couples TRBV10-3 to TRBJ1-2; perhaps TRBD1 as D (5 bases). Germline loops: CDR1 ENHRY, CDR2 SYGVKD. The CDR3 contains 13 residues. The V and J ends lost 4 bases and 5 bases respectively, with 11 bases between them.

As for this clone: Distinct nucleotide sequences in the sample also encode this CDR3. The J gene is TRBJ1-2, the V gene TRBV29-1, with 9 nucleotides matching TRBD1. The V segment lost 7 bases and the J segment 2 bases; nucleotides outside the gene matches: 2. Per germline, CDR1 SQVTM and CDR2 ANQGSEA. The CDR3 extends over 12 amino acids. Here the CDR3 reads CSAGQGNYGYTF. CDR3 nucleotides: TGCAGCGCAGGACAGGGGAACTATGGCTACACCTTC.

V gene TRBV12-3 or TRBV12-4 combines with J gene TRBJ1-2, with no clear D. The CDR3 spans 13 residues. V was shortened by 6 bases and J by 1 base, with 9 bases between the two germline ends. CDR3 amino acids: CASSYIINYGYTF. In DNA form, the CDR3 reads TGTGCCAGCAGCTATATAATTAACTATGGCTACACCTTC.

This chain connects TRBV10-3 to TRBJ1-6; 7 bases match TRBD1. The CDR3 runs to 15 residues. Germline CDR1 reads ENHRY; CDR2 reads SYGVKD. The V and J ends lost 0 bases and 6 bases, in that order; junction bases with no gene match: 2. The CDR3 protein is CAISESRGRNSPLHF. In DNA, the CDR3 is TGTGCCATCAGTGAGTCGAGGGGGCGTAATTCACCCCTCCACTTT.

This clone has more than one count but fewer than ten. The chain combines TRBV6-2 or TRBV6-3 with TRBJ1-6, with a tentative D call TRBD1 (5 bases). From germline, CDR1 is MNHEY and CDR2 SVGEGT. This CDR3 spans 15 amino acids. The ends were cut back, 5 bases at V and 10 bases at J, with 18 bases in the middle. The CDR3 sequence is CASSQKTEAGSPLHF. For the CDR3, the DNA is TGTGCCAGCAGTCAAAAGACAGAAGCCGGCTCACCCCTCCACTTT.

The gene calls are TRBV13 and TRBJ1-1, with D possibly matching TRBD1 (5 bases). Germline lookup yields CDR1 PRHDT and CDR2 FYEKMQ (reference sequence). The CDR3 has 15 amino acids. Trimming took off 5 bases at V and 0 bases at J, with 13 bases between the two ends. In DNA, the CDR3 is TGTGCCAGCAGCCCTTTGGCAGGGATGAACACTGAAGCTTTCTTT. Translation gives CASSPLAGMNTEAFF.

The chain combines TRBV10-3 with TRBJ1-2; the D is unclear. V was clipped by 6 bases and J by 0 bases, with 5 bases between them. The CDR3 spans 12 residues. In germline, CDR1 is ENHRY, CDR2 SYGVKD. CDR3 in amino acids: CAISQSNYGYTF. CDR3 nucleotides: TGTGCCATCAGCCAGTCTAACTATGGCTACACCTTC.

CDR3 in amino acids: CASSYSQGITEAFF. The CDR3, as DNA: TGTGCCAGCAGTTACTCACAGGGGATCACTGAAGCTTTCTTT. The V call is TRBV6-5, the J call TRBJ1-1; TRBD1 matches at 7 bases. With V trimmed by 0 bases and J by 4 bases, 2 bases remained unmatched. Germline-derived CDR1 and CDR2 are MNHEY and SVGAGI. The CDR3 is 14 residues long.

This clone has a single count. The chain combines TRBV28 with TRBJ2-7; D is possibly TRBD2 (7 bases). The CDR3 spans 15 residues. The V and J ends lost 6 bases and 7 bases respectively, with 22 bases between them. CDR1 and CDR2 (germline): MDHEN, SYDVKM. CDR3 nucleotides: TGTGCCAGCAGCCCTAAACGGGGGGCAGTTGCTGAGCAGTACTTC. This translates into CASSPKRGAVAEQYF. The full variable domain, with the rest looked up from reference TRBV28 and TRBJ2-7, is DVKVTQSSRYLVKRTGEKVFLECVQDMDHENMFWYRQDPGLGLRLIYFSYDVKMKEKGDIPEGYSVSREKKERFSLILESASTNQTSMYLCASSPKRGAVAEQYFGPGTRLTVT.

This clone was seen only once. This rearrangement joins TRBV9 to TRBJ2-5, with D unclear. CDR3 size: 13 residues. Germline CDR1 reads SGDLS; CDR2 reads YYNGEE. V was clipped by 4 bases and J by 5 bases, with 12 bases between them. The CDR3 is CASSTRPGETQYF. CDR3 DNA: TGTGCCAGCAGCACCCGGCCCGGGGAGACCCAGTACTTC.

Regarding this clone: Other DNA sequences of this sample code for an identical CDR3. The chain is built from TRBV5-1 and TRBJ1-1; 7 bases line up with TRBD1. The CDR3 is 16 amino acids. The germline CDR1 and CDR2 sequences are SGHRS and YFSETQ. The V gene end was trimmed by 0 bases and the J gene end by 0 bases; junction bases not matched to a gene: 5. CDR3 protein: CASSLGTGGMNTEAFF. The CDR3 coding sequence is TGCGCCAGCAGCTTGGGGACAGGCGGCATGAACACTGAAGCTTTCTTT.

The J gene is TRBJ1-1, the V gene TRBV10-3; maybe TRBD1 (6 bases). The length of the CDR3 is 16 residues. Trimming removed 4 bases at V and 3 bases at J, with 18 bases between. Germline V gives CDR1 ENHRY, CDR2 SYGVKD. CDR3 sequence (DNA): TGTGCCATCAGTGTTAGGTTGGGGGGGCAGGACACTGAAGCTTTCTTT. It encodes CAISVRLGGQDTEAFF.

The CDR3 region is CASSGQTGINSPLHF. CDR3 nucleotides: TGTGCCAGCAGCGGGCAGACAGGGATAAATTCACCCCTCCACTTT. The chain couples TRBV9 to TRBJ1-6; 7 bases are a match to TRBD1. The CDR3 is made up of 15 amino acids. Germline V lookup: CDR1 SGDLS, CDR2 YYNGEE. V was pared by 3 bases and J by 7 bases, with 7 bases of the junction left unmatched. Complete variable domain (other parts from reference TRBV9 and TRBJ1-6): DSGVTQTPKHLITATGQRVTLRCSPRSGDLSVYWYQQSLDQGLQFLIQYYNGEERAKGNILERFSAQQFPDLHSELNLSSLELGDSALYFCASSGQTGINSPLHFGNGTRLTVT.

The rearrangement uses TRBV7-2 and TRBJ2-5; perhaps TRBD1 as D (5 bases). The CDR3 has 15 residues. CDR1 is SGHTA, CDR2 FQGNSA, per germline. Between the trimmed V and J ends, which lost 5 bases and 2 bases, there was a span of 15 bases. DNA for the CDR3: TGTGCCAGCAGCCGGTATCAGGGTAATCAAGAGACCCAGTACTTC. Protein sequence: CASSRYQGNQETQYF.